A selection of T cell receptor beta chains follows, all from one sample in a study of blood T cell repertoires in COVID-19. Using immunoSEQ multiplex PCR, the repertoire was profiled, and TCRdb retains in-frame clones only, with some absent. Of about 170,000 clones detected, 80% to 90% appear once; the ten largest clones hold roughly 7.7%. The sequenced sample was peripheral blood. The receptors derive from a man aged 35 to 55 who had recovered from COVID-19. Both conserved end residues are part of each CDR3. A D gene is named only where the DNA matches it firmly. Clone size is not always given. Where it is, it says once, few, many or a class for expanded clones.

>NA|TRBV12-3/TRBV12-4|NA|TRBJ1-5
TGTGCCAGCACCGGTGGGGGGTATCAGCCCCAGCATTTT
CASTGGGYQPQHF
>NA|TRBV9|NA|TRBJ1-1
TGTGCCAGCAGCCCCAGAGGTTGGACTGAAGCTTTCTTT
CASSPRGWTEAFF
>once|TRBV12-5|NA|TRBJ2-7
TGTGCTAGTGGTTTGGTAGTTACTGGCGGTACCTCCTTAGGGCAGTACTTC
CASGLVVTGGTSLGQYF
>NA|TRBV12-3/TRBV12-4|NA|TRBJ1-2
TGTGCCAGCACTCACGGACCCGGGAATGGCTACACCTTC
CASTHGPGNGYTF
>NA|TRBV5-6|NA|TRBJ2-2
TGTGCCAGCAGTTCTGCCCGGGTTAGCACCGGGGAGCTGTTTTTT
CASSSARVSTGELFF
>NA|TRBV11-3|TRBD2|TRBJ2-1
TGTGCCAGCAGCTTAGGGGCCCTAGCGGGGGTCAGGGATGAGCAGTTCTTC
CASSLGALAGVRDEQFF
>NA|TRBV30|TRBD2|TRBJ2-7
TGTGCCTGGAGCCAGCGGGAGGATCGCTTTACCTACGAGCAGTACTTC
CAWSQREDRFTYEQYF
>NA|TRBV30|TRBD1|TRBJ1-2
TGTGCCTGGAGGGACAGGGGGCGGCTGCGTGGCTACACCTTC
CAWRDRGRLRGYTF
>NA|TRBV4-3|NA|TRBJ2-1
TGCGCCAGCAGCCAAGATCGTCGGGTGAGCTCCTACAATGAGCAGTTCTTC
CASSQDRRVSSYNEQFF
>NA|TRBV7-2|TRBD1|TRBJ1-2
TGTGCCAGCAGCTTAGCCAAATATACAGGGGGTAACTATGGCTACACCTTC
CASSLAKYTGGNYGYTF
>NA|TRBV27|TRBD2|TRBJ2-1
TGTGCCAGCAGGACCACCGGGACTAGCGTCTACAATGAGCAGTTCTTC
CASRTTGTSVYNEQFF
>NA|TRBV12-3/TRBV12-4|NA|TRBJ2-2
TGTGCCAGCAGTTTGGAGGGTCTCGGGGAGCTGTTTTTT
CASSLEGLGELFF
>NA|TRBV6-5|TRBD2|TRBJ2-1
TGTGCCAGCAGTACCGGGACTAGCGGGACTCGGCAGTTCTTC
CASSTGTSGTRQFF
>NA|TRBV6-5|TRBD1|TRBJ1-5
TGTGCCAGCAGTCAACAGGGGGCGCGTCAGCCCCAGCATTTT
CASSQQGARQPQHF
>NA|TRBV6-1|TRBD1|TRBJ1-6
TGTGCCAGCAGTGAAGCGATACCAGGGGGCGGCTCACCCCTCCACTTT
CASSEAIPGGGSPLHF
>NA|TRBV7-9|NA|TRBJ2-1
TGTGCCAGCAGCTCTCCCAAGCTCCTTGAGCAGTTCTTC
CASSSPKLLEQFF
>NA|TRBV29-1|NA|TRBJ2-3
TGCAGCGCTGCCAGTGCACAACACACAGATACGCAGTATTTT
CSAASAQHTDTQYF
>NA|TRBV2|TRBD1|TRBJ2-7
TGTGCCAGCGACCGGGACAGGAGCTCCTACGAGCAGTACTTC
CASDRDRSSYEQYF
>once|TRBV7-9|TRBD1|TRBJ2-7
TGTGCCAGCAGCCCCTTTTTGAACCTCCGGGACAGCCCCTACGAGCAGTACTTC
CASSPFLNLRDSPYEQYF
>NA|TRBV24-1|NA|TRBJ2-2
TGTGCCACCAGTGATTTCCCGGCCGGGGAGCTGTTTTTT
CATSDFPAGELFF
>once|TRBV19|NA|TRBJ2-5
TGTGCCAGTAGTACCGCACTGTACCAAGAGACCCAGTACTTC
CASSTALYQETQYF
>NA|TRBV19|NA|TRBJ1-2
TGTGCCAGCCGACAGTACTCCGGGGGCTACACCTTC
CASRQYSGGYTF
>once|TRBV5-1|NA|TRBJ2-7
TGCGCCAGCAGCTTGACAGGGCAGGCCTACGAGCAGTACTTC
CASSLTGQAYEQYF
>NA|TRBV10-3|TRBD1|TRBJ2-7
TGTGCCATCAGTGACCGGACAGGGTTCCACGAGCAGTACTTC
CAISDRTGFHEQYF